This T cell receptor (beta chain) was obtained from a study of Ad26.COV2.S vaccination and SARS-CoV-2 variants. Overall study results and limits: Possibly, TCR breadth and depth analyses underestimated total T cell responses. Spike-specific TCR breadth was greater after Ad26.COV2.S than placebo. Researchers reported similar non-spike TCR breadth in vaccine and placebo recipients.

About this clone itself: Its antigen is unidentified.

Repertoires were generated with immunoSEQ multiplex PCR, while TCRdb's copy carries only in-frame clones and drops some. The data show some 180,000 clones, 87% seen once. The CDR3 totals 15 residues. Germline-derived CDR1 and CDR2 are MNHNY and SVGAGI (reference sequence). V was clipped by 7 bases and J by 2 bases; unmatched bases: 6. This receptor was obtained from a human donor who had recovered from COVID-19. Sequencing was performed on peripheral blood, taken after recovery from COVID-19. The gene calls are TRBV6-6 and TRBJ2-3; 10 bases fit TRBD2. CDR3 in amino acids: CASMQLAGVTDTQYF. In DNA, the CDR3 is TGTGCCAGCATGCAGCTAGCGGGGGTCACAGATACGCAGTATTTT.